The 30 T cell receptor beta chains listed next were all sequenced from one sample in a study of blood T cell repertoires in COVID-19. Assay: immunoSEQ multiplex PCR; the TCRdb copy retains only in-frame clones and omits some. Found here are about 260,000 clones, about 87% of them singletons; the top ten hold more than 1%. The sequenced sample consisted of PBMCs or T cells enriched from blood (not recorded which). The receptors were gathered from a woman aged 40-49 years with acute COVID-19.

V is TRBV2 and J is TRBJ1-2; D is perhaps TRBD1 (5 bases). The CDR3 loop spans 14 amino acids. The germline CDR1 and CDR2 sequences are SNHLY and FYNNEI. The germline V and J ends were trimmed by 4 bases and 8 bases, with 17 bases remaining between them. The CDR3 here is CASSGTDNLTGYTF. Written as DNA, the CDR3 is TGTGCCAGCAGTGGGACGGACAATCTTACGGGCTACACCTTC.

V is TRBV3-1 (or the pseudogene TRBV3-2) and J is TRBJ2-2; the match to TRBD1 covers 8 bases. This CDR3 region has 17 residues. Unmatched junction bases numbered 8, after V lost 1 base and J lost 4 bases. Germline CDR1 is LGHDT and CDR2 is YNNKEL (reference sequence). As DNA, the CDR3 is TGTGCCAGCAGCCAAGTCCTTACTACAGGGGGCACCGGGGAGCTGTTTTTT. This codes for CASSQVLTTGGTGELFF.

The chain carries TRBV7-9 and TRBJ1-1; D is unclear. The CDR3 spans 14 residues. Germline assignment: CDR1 SEHNR and CDR2 FQNEAQ (reference sequence). The V end lost 8 bases, the J end lost 1 base, and 14 bases lay between the germline ends. CDR3 region: CASQQPPSNTEAFF. DNA for the CDR3: TGTGCCAGCCAACAGCCCCCCTCGAACACTGAAGCTTTCTTT.

This clone was found a few times. The chain combines TRBV29-1 with TRBJ2-7; D ambiguous. V shed 2 bases and J shed 6 bases, with 8 bases lying between them. Germline V lookup: CDR1 SQVTM, CDR2 ANQGSEA. The CDR3 loop spans 11 amino acids. The DNA for the CDR3 is TGCAGCGTTGAATCCGGGTCCGAGCAGTACGTC. It encodes CSVESGSEQYV.

This chain links TRBV4-1 with TRBJ1-5; TRBD1 agrees at 8 bases. CDR3 length: 15 residues. Germline values: CDR1 MGHRA, CDR2 YSYEKL. With V trimmed by 3 bases and J by 11 bases, 12 bases remained unmatched. The DNA of the CDR3 is TGCGCCAGCAGCCATACAGGGGGTGCTCGATTGGCCCAGCATTTT. Translating it yields CASSHTGGARLAQHF.

The DNA of the CDR3 is TGTGCCAGCAGCCGCGGCCCGTCTTCCGAGGGCACTGAAGCTTTCTTT. Amino acid sequence: CASSRGPSSEGTEAFF. This rearrangement joins TRBV9 to TRBJ1-1, with unresolved D. Trimming removed 4 bases from V and 4 bases from J, with 20 bases in between. CDR3 length equals 16 residues. CDR1 SGDLS and CDR2 YYNGEE come from the germline V gene.

This clone was observed a few times. The gene calls are TRBV7-9 and TRBJ2-5; maybe TRBD2 (5 bases). Germline V gives CDR1 SEHNR, CDR2 FQNEAQ (reference sequence). With 1 base removed from V and 4 bases from J, the gap between germline ends came to 10 bases. The CDR3 has 14 amino acids. Here the CDR3 DNA reads TGTGCCAGCAGCTTAGTAGGCGGGCGAGAGACCCAGTACTTC. This codes for CASSLVGGRETQYF.

This chain joins TRBV20-1 and TRBJ2-1, with 11 bases fitting TRBD2. The CDR3 is 14 residues long. J gave up 7 bases and V 3 bases, and 5 bases lay outside the gene matches. Germline V CDR1 and CDR2: DFQATT, SNEGSKA (reference sequence). As DNA, the CDR3 is TGCAGTGCTAGTATAGCGGGAGGGCCTAATGAGCAGTTCTTC. It yields the protein CSASIAGGPNEQFF.

The V call is TRBV10-3, the J call TRBJ2-3; 9 nucleotides agree with TRBD1. With V trimmed by 10 bases and J by 2 bases, 4 bases remained unmatched. Germline CDR1 is ENHRY and CDR2 is SYGVKD. CDR3 length: 13 residues. CDR3 region: CANRDRATDTQYF. Here the CDR3 DNA reads TGTGCCAATCGGGACAGGGCCACAGATACGCAGTATTTT.

The chain links TRBV28 to TRBJ2-1; TRBD1 matches 9 bases. Germline trimming cut 5 bases from V and 8 bases from J; bases unmatched to any gene: 16. The germline gives CDR1 MDHEN, CDR2 SYDVKM. The length of the CDR3 is 17 residues. DNA of the CDR3: TGTGCCAGCAGTCTGGGACAGGGCAGTAGTAGACGTGATGAGCAGTTCTTC. This sequence encodes CASSLGQGSSRRDEQFF.

V and J are TRBV30 and TRBJ2-5; D is unresolved. The V end lost 3 bases, the J end lost 5 bases, and 13 bases lay between the germline ends. Germline values: CDR1 GTSNPN, CDR2 SVGIG (reference sequence). The CDR3 length is 13 residues. The CDR3 coding sequence is TGTGCCTGGAGCATCCGGTCGAGGGAGACCCAGTACTTC. This codes for CAWSIRSRETQYF.

V and J are TRBV6-5 and TRBJ1-1; weak D call: TRBD1 (6 bases). The CDR3 covers 15 residues. V gave up 2 bases and J gave up 8 bases, with 18 bases separating them. Germline-derived CDR1 and CDR2 are MNHEY and SVGAGI. CDR3 DNA sequence: TGTGCCAGCAGTTACCCTCGGACAGCCTTGGGCGAAGCTTTCTTT. This gives the protein CASSYPRTALGEAFF.

The chain carries TRBV4-3 and TRBJ2-1, with D perhaps matching TRBD2 (6 bases). This CDR3 is built from 12 residues. The germline V gene has CDR1 LGHNA and CDR2 YSLEER. V lost 0 bases to trimming and J lost 15 bases, with 12 bases between them. Here the CDR3 reads CASSQESGVPFF. In nucleotides, the CDR3 is TGCGCCAGCAGCCAAGAGTCGGGAGTGCCGTTCTTC.

J is TRBJ1-4 and V is TRBV18; weak D call: TRBD1 (5 bases). Trimming took 8 bases from V and 6 from J, leaving 19 bases between them. The CDR3 is 15 residues long. The germline gives CDR1 KGHSH, CDR2 LQKENI. The CDR3 region is CASANPGVADEKLFF. The CDR3 region has the DNA TGTGCCAGCGCAAACCCGGGGGTAGCGGATGAAAAACTGTTTTTT.

The chain carries TRBV28 and TRBJ2-7, with 8 bases identical to TRBD2. Germline loops: CDR1 MDHEN, CDR2 SYDVKM. CDR3 length: 16 residues. The V gene end was trimmed by 4 bases and the J gene end by 3 bases; junction bases not matched to a gene: 11. The CDR3 nucleotides are TGTGCCAGCAGTTCGCCTTTAGCGGGGACCCACTACGAGCAGTACGTC. Amino acids: CASSSPLAGTHYEQYV.

The rearrangement links TRBV12-5 to TRBJ1-1, with TRBD1 as a possible D gene (5 bases). Trimming left V 4 bases short and J 6 bases short, with 27 bases between. This CDR3 region has 18 residues. CDR1 and CDR2 (germline): LGHNT, FRNRAP. The CDR3 loop is CASGSPGGGDGWSAEAFF. For the CDR3, the DNA is TGTGCTAGTGGTTCACCCGGGGGAGGAGACGGGTGGAGCGCTGAAGCTTTCTTT.

V is TRBV14 and J is TRBJ2-7; 9 nucleotides align to TRBD1. The CDR3 covers 14 residues. In germline, CDR1 is SGHDN, CDR2 FVKESK. V was clipped by 4 bases and J by 3 bases; unmatched bases: 4. The CDR3 protein is CASSPGQGLYEQYF. The CDR3 DNA reads as TGTGCCAGCAGCCCTGGACAGGGGCTCTACGAGCAGTACTTC.

The V and J genes are TRBV13 and TRBJ2-2, with 9 positions matching TRBD2. The V segment lost 3 bases and the J segment 6 bases; nucleotides outside the gene matches: 5. This CDR3 has 15 residues. Germline CDR1 and CDR2: PRHDT and FYEKMQ (reference sequence). The CDR3 sequence is CASSFHSGRPGELFF. CDR3 nucleotide sequence: TGTGCCAGCAGCTTCCATAGCGGGAGACCCGGGGAGCTGTTTTTT.

The rearrangement joins TRBV29-1 to TRBJ1-1; TRBD1 aligns across 10 bases. Germline V lookup: CDR1 SQVTM, CDR2 ANQGSEA. The J segment lost 2 bases and the V segment lost 6 bases, leaving 9 bases of the junction unmatched. CDR3 length: 15 residues. CDR3 residues: CSVTGGSYINTEAFF. The CDR3 nucleotides are TGCAGCGTGACAGGGGGCTCGTACATAAACACTGAAGCTTTCTTT.

The chain is built from TRBV5-1 and TRBJ2-1; D perhaps matches TRBD2 (7 bases). This CDR3 comprises 17 residues. CDR1 is SGHRS, CDR2 YFSETQ, per germline. Trimming left V 4 bases short and J 2 bases short, with 19 bases between. The CDR3 loop is CASSPLERGGAYNEQFF. The CDR3 nucleotides are TGCGCCAGCAGCCCCCTGGAGCGAGGGGGGGCCTACAATGAGCAGTTCTTC.

The chain links TRBV15 to TRBJ1-4; 10 bases are shared with TRBD1. CDR3 length: 15 residues. Germline V CDR1 and CDR2: LNHNV, YYDKDF (reference sequence). V shed 4 bases, J shed 6 bases, and the junction held 5 bases outside the gene matches. The CDR3 is CATSIDRGRDEKLFF. Here the CDR3 DNA reads TGTGCCACCAGCATCGACAGGGGGCGCGATGAAAAACTGTTTTTT.

The count of this clone is one. The chain uses TRBV19 and TRBJ2-3, with TRBD2 identical over 7 bases. The CDR3 loop spans 16 amino acids. V shed 5 bases, J shed 2 bases, and the junction held 10 bases outside the gene matches. CDR1 is LNHDA and CDR2 is SQIVND in the germline V gene (reference sequence). Here the CDR3 reads CASSSLTSAPTDTQYF. CDR3 sequence (DNA): TGTGCCAGTAGTTCCTTAACTAGCGCGCCCACAGATACGCAGTATTTT.

CDR3 loop: CAWSRQRDTQYF. DNA of the CDR3: TGTGCCTGGAGCAGACAGAGGGATACGCAGTATTTT. The genes are TRBV30 and TRBJ2-3; maybe TRBD1 (5 bases). The CDR3 contains 12 residues. Germline lookup yields CDR1 GTSNPN and CDR2 SVGIG (reference sequence). Trimming took 3 bases from V and 6 from J, leaving 10 bases between them.

The CDR3: CASSPNPRAPYEQYV. The CDR3 DNA reads TGTGCCAGCAGCCCGAACCCTAGAGCTCCCTACGAGCAGTACGTC. This sequence joins TRBV5-5 and TRBJ2-7; D remains ambiguous. There are 15 residues in the CDR3. The germline V gene has CDR1 SGHKS and CDR2 YYEKEE (reference sequence). V lost 4 bases, J lost 2 bases, and 16 bases lay in between.

CDR3 amino acids: CASRMIGEQFF. In nucleotides, the CDR3 is TGTGCCAGCAGGATGATCGGTGAGCAGTTCTTC. The V and J genes are TRBV12-3 or TRBV12-4 and TRBJ2-1; D call uncertain. Trimming cost V 6 bases and J 9 bases, with 9 bases left between them. CDR3 size: 11 residues.

The chain links TRBV27 to TRBJ2-3; a possible D gene is TRBD2 (5 bases). The CDR3 covers 12 residues. V lost 5 bases, J lost 9 bases, and 12 bases lay in between. CDR1 is MNHEY and CDR2 is SMNVEV in the germline V gene (reference sequence). The CDR3 loop is CASSTDSYTQYF. CDR3 coding DNA: TGTGCCAGCAGTACGGACTCATACACGCAGTATTTT.

This clone has a handful of counts. Here the CDR3 reads CASSPQPGYNEQFF. DNA of the CDR3: TGTGCCAGCAGTCCCCAACCAGGCTACAATGAGCAGTTCTTC. The V and J genes are TRBV6-5 and TRBJ2-1; D uncertain. CDR1 is MNHEY, CDR2 SVGAGI, per germline. V gave up 5 bases and J gave up 3 bases, with 11 bases separating them. CDR3 length: 14 amino acids.

The chain carries TRBV19 and TRBJ1-1, with D unclear. Trimming stripped 3 bases from V and 0 bases from J, with 8 bases between. The CDR3 totals 14 residues. Looked up from germline, CDR1 is LNHDA and CDR2 is SQIVND (reference sequence). This CDR3 reads CASSMTSMNTEAFF. The DNA for the CDR3 is TGTGCCAGTAGTATGACAAGCATGAACACTGAAGCTTTCTTT.

This clone occurred once. Different DNA sequences within this sample yield the same CDR3. V gene TRBV18 combines with J gene TRBJ2-5; 7 bases map to TRBD1. Looked up from germline, CDR1 is KGHSH and CDR2 is LQKENI. The V segment lost 6 bases and the J segment 3 bases; nucleotides outside the gene matches: 4. There are 13 residues in the CDR3. In nucleotides, the CDR3 is TGTGCCAGCTCGTCCGGGACAGAAGAGACCCAGTACTTC. This sequence encodes CASSSGTEETQYF.

The chain's CDR3 is CASSYDGKRSGNTIYF. As DNA, the CDR3 is TGTGCCAGCAGTTACGACGGAAAGAGGTCTGGAAACACCATATATTTT. The chain employs TRBV6-5 and TRBJ1-3; D remains unclear. Per germline, CDR1 MNHEY and CDR2 SVGAGI. The V end was cut by 2 bases, the J end by 1 base, with 12 bases between. This CDR3 comprises 16 residues.